The T cell receptor (beta chain) described here comes from a study of cytomegalovirus exposure and HLA in healthy donors. Study outcomes and limitations: Earlier results showed most TCR beta V segments being productive about 90% or about 30% of the time.

The germline gives CDR1 SEHNR, CDR2 FQNEAQ (reference sequence). CDR3 length: 14 residues. The junction had 3 bases not matched to a gene; V was cut back by 3 bases and J by 4 bases. The study ran its PCR with 60 Vbeta and 13 Jbeta primers. Libraries were prepared by immunoSEQ multiplex PCR; TCRdb keeps only in-frame clonotypes and omits some of them. In all, the sample yields around 63,000 clones. Regarding this clone: The target antigen is unknown.

The gene calls are TRBV7-9 and TRBJ1-2; 9 bases line up with TRBD1. The TCR was taken from a woman aged 25 to 39 in good health and CMV-seronegative. Source material: PBMCs. The CDR3 DNA sequence: TGTGCCAGCAGCTTGGGGGGACAGGGCTATGGCTACACCTTC. This codes for CASSLGGQGYGYTF.